A single sample is the source of the 13 T cell receptor beta chains below, sequenced in a study of T cell responses to AZD1222 COVID-19 vaccine. Sequenced by immunoSEQ multiplex PCR; TCRdb stores in-frame clones only, minus some. Of some 120,000 clones listed, around 89% are singletons. Sequencing was performed on peripheral blood, taken on day 0 of MenACWY control vaccination. The source of these receptors is an adult in good health.

V gene TRBV7-9 combines with J gene TRBJ1-1, with D hard to call. Trimming shortened V by 1 base and J by 0 bases, and 9 bases separated the two germline ends. The CDR3 length is 15 residues. Germline CDR1 SEHNR, CDR2 FQNEAQ (reference sequence). Here the CDR3 reads CASSLEKGLNTEAFF. Written as DNA, the CDR3 is TGTGCCAGCAGCTTAGAAAAGGGCCTGAACACTGAAGCTTTCTTT.

The chain uses TRBV7-2 and TRBJ1-2; 7 bases are a match to TRBD1. Trimming removed 5 bases from V and 3 bases from J; junction bases left unmatched: 6. Germline V CDR1 and CDR2: SGHTA, FQGNSA. The CDR3 is 14 amino acids. The CDR3 loop reads CASSQGQDYYGYTF. The CDR3 DNA reads as TGTGCCAGCAGCCAAGGACAGGATTACTATGGCTACACCTTC.

The chain is built from TRBV28 and TRBJ1-1; D unclear. The CDR3 has 11 residues. V lost 7 bases and J 0 bases, leaving 3 bases between the germline ends. CDR1 and CDR2 (germline): MDHEN, SYDVKM. CDR3: CASIVNTEAFF. CDR3 nucleotides: TGTGCCAGCATTGTGAACACTGAAGCTTTCTTT.

The J gene is TRBJ2-3, the V gene TRBV6-5; 10 bases match TRBD2. Looked up from germline, CDR1 is MNHEY and CDR2 is SVGAGI. The CDR3 is made up of 15 amino acids. The trim removed 5 bases at V and 0 bases at J, leaving 2 bases unmatched. The CDR3 spells CASSQLAGSTDTQYF. The CDR3 DNA is TGTGCCAGCAGTCAACTAGCGGGAAGCACAGATACGCAGTATTTT.

V and J are TRBV9 and TRBJ2-7; the D is unclear. Germline assignment: CDR1 SGDLS and CDR2 YYNGEE. The CDR3 loop spans 14 amino acids. With 3 bases removed from V and 1 base from J, the gap between germline ends came to 11 bases. DNA of the CDR3: TGTGCCAGCAGCGCCGAACTGGTATCCTACGAGCAGTACTTC. This codes for CASSAELVSYEQYF.

The chain uses TRBV7-9 and TRBJ1-1; a weak D match, TRBD1 (6 bases). Germline V gene lookup returns CDR1 SEHNR and CDR2 FQNEAQ (reference sequence). Trimming stripped 4 bases from V and 1 base from J, with 7 bases between. The CDR3 is 13 residues long. The DNA for the CDR3 is TGTGCCAGCAGCTGGACAGCGAACACTGAAGCTTTCTTT. Its protein product is CASSWTANTEAFF.

This chain connects TRBV5-4 to TRBJ2-5; TRBD2 is a possible D gene (6 bases). CDR1 and CDR2 (germline): SGHNT, YYREEE (reference sequence). The CDR3 length is 15 residues. V lost 1 base to trimming and J lost 1 base, with 11 bases between them. The CDR3 sequence: CASSLWGGAQETQYF. The DNA for the CDR3 is TGTGCCAGCAGCTTGTGGGGCGGGGCCCAAGAGACCCAGTACTTC.

This clone has only a few counts. The gene calls are TRBV7-9 and TRBJ2-1, with unresolved D. The CDR3 runs 12 residues. The germline V gene encodes CDR1 SEHNR and CDR2 FQNEAQ (reference sequence). V was clipped by 4 bases and J by 6 bases, with 7 bases between them. The CDR3 nucleotides read TGTGCCAGCAGCTCTAATTTCAATGAGCAGTTCTTC. This codes for CASSSNFNEQFF.

The rearrangement links TRBV5-1 to TRBJ1-1, with a possible D match to TRBD1 (5 bases). The CDR3 is made up of 16 amino acids. Trimming removed 1 base at V and 4 bases at J, with 17 bases between. Germline V gene sequence: CDR1 SGHRS, CDR2 YFSETQ. This chain's CDR3 is CASSLSRDVRTTEAFF. Here the CDR3 DNA reads TGCGCCAGCAGCTTGTCCCGGGACGTGAGGACCACTGAAGCTTTCTTT.

The gene calls are TRBV29-1 and TRBJ1-1; D possibly corresponds to TRBD1 (6 bases). The CDR3 spans 11 residues. V was cut by 6 bases and J by 8 bases, with 13 bases left in between. Germline loops: CDR1 SQVTM, CDR2 ANQGSEA. CDR3 nucleotide sequence: TGCAGCGTCCCCCGAACAGGGGAAGCTTTCTTT. Translation gives CSVPRTGEAFF.

This sequence joins TRBV6-1 and TRBJ1-3; D not certain. Germline V gene data show CDR1 as MNHNS and CDR2 as SASEGT. The length of the CDR3 is 14 residues. Trimming took off 3 bases at V and 4 bases at J, with 10 bases between the two ends. CDR3 region: CASSEFGGGNTIYF. CDR3 sequence (DNA): TGTGCCAGCAGTGAGTTTGGCGGCGGAAACACCATATATTTT.

The chain couples TRBV28 to TRBJ1-2, with D tentatively TRBD1 (5 bases). The CDR3 sequence is 14 residues long. Germline lookup yields CDR1 MDHEN and CDR2 SYDVKM. Trimming removed 7 bases at V and 4 bases at J, with 16 bases between. The chain's CDR3 is CASTLGTRAYGYTF. In DNA form, the CDR3 reads TGTGCCAGCACCCTCGGGACCCGAGCCTATGGCTACACCTTC.

The chain uses TRBV19 and TRBJ1-2; D uncertain. The CDR3 is 14 amino acids. Trimming cost V 5 bases and J 3 bases, with 13 bases left between them. Germline CDR1 is LNHDA and CDR2 is SQIVND (reference sequence). CDR3 loop: CASSASVGDYGYTF. Here the CDR3 DNA reads TGTGCCAGTAGTGCCTCGGTTGGAGACTATGGCTACACCTTC.